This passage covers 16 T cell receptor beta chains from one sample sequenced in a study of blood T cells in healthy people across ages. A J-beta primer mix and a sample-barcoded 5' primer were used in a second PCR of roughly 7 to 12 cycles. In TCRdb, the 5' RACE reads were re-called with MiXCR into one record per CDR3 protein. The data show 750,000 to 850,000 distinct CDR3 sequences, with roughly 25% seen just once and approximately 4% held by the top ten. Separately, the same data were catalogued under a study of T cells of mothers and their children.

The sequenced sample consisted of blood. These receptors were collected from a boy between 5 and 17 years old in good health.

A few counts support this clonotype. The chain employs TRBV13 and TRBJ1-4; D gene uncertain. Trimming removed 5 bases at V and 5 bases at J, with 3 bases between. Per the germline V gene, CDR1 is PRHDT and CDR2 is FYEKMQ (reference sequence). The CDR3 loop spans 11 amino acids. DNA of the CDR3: TGTGCCAGCAGCAAAAATGAAAAACTGTTTTTT. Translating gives CASSKNEKLFF. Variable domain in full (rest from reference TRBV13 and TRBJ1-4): AAGVIQSPRHLIKEKRETATLKCYPIPRHDTVYWYQQGPGQDPQFLISFYEKMQSDKGSIPDRFSAQQFSDYHSELNMSSLELGDSALYFCASSKNEKLFFGSGTQLSVL.

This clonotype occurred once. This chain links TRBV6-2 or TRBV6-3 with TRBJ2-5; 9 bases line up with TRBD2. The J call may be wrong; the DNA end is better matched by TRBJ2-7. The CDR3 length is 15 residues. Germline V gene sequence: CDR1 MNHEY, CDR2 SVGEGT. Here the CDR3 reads CASSYRGLADYEQYF. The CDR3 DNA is TGTGCCAGCAGTTACCGGGGACTAGCCGATTACGAGCAGTACTTC.

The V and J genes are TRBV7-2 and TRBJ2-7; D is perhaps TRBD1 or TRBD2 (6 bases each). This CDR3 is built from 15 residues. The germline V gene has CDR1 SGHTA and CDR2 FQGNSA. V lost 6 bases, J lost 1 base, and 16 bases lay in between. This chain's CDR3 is CASRFGGGASYEQYF. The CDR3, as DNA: TGTGCCAGCAGGTTTGGAGGGGGAGCGTCCTACGAGCAGTACTTC.

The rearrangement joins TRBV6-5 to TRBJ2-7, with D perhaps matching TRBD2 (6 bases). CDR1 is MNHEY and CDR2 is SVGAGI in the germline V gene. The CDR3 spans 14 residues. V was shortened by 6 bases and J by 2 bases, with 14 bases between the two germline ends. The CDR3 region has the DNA TGTGCCAGCAGATCCGGGACTGCTACCTACGAGCAGTACTTC. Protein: CASRSGTATYEQYF.

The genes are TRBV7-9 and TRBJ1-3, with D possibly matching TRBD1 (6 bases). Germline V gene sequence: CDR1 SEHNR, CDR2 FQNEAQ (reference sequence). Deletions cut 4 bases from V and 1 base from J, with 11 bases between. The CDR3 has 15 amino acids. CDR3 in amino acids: CASSSTGTSGNTIYF. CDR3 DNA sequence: TGTGCCAGCAGCTCCACGGGGACATCTGGAAACACCATATATTTT.

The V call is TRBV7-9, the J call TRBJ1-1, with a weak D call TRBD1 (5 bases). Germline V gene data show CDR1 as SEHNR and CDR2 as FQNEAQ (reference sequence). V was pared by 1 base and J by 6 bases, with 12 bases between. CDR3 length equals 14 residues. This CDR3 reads CASSLGGENAEAFF. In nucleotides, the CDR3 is TGTGCCAGCAGCTTAGGGGGCGAAAACGCTGAAGCTTTCTTT.

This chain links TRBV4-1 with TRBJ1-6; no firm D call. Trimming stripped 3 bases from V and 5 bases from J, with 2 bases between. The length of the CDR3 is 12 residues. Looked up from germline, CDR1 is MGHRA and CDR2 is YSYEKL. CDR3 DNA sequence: TGCGCCAGCAGCCAGGATAATTCACCCCTCCACTTT. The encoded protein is CASSQDNSPLHF.

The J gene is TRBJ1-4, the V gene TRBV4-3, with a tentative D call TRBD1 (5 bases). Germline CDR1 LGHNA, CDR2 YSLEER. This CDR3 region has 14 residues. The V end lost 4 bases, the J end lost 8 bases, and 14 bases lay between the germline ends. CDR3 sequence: CASSLWQGGEKLFF. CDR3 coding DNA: TGCGCCAGCAGCCTCTGGCAGGGAGGGGAAAAACTGTTTTTT.

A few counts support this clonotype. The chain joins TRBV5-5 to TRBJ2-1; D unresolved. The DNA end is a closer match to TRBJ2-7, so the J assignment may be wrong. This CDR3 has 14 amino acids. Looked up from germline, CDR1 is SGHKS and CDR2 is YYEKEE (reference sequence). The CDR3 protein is CASSLGHTNYEQYF. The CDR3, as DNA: TGTGCCAGCAGCTTGGGGCACACGAACTACGAGCAGTACTTC.

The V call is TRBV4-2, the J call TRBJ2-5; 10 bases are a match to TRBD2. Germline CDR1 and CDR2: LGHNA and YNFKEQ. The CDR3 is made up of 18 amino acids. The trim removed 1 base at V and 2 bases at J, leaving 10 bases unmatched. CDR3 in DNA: TGTGCCAGCAGCCAAGCAGGACGGCAAGCGGGAGGGCAAGAGACCCAGTACTTC. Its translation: CASSQAGRQAGGQETQYF.

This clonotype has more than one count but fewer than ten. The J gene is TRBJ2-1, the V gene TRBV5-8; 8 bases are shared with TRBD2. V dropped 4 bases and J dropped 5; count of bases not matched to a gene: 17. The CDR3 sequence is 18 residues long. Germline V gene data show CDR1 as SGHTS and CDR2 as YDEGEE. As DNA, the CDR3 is TGTGCCAGCAGCCTGGCCTTGATAACTAGCGGCGGAGACAATGAGCAGTTCTTC. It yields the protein CASSLALITSGGDNEQFF.

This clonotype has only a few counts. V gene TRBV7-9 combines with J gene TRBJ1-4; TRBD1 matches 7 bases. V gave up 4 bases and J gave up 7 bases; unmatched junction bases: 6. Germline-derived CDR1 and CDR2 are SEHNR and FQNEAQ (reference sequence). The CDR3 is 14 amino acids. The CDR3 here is CASSSQGTTEKLFF. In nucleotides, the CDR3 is TGTGCCAGCAGCTCACAGGGGACAACTGAAAAACTGTTTTTT.

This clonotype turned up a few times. CDR3 residues: CASSLAGAIRYTF. The CDR3 DNA follows: TGTGCCAGCAGTTTGGCAGGGGCTATCCGCTACACCTTC. J is TRBJ1-2 and V is TRBV28; D might be TRBD1 (6 bases). V lost 3 bases, J lost 9 bases, and 14 bases lay in between. CDR3 size: 13 residues. Per germline, CDR1 MDHEN and CDR2 SYDVKM.

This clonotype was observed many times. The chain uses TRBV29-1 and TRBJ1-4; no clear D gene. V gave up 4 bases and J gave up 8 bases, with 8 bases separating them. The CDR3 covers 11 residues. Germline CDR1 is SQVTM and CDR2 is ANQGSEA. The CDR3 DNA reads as TGCAGCGTTGTTGTAGGGGAAAAACTGTTTTTT. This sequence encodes CSVVVGEKLFF.

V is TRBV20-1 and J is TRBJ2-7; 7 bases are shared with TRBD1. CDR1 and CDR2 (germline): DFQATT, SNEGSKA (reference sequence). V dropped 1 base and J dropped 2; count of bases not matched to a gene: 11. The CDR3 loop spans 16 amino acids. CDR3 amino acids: CSARAGQLNNPYEQYF. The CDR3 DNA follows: TGCAGTGCTAGAGCGGGACAGTTGAACAATCCCTACGAGCAGTACTTC.

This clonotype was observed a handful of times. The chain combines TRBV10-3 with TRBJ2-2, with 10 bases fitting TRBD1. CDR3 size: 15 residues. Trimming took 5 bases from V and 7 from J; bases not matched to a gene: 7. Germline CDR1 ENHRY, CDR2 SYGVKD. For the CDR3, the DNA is TGTGCCATCAGTCCGACAGGGGGCGAGGGCGGGGAGCTGTTTTTT. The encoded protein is CAISPTGGEGGELFF.